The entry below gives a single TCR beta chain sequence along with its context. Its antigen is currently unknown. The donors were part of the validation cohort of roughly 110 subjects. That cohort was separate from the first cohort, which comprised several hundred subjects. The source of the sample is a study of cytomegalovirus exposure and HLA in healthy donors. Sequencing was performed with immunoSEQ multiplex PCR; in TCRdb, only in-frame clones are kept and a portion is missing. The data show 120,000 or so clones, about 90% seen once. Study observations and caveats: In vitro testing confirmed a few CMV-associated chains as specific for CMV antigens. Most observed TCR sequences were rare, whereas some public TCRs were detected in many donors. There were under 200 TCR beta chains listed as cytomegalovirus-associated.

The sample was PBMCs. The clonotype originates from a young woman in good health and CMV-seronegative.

CDR3 in amino acids: CASSPTGGNGYTF. As DNA, the CDR3 is TGTGCCAGCAGCCCGACAGGGGGGAATGGCTACACCTTC. The V call is TRBV7-9, the J call TRBJ1-2; 9 bases map to TRBD1. Germline CDR1 is SEHNR and CDR2 is FQNEAQ (reference sequence). CDR3 length: 13 residues. Trimming removed 5 bases from V and 6 bases from J; junction bases left unmatched: 4.